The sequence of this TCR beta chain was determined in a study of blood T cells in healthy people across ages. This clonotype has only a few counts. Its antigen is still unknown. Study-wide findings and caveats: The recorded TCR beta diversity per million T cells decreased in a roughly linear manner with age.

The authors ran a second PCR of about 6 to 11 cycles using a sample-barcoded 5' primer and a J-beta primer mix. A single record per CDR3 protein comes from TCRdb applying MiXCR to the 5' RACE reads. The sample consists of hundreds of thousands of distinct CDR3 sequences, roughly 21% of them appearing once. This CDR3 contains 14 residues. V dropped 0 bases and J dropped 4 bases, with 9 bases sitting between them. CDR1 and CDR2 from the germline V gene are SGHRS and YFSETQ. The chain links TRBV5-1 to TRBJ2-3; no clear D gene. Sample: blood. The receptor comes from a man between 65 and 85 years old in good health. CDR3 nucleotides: TGCGCCAGCAGCTTGGACAAGAGTTCAGATACGCAGTATTTT. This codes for CASSLDKSSDTQYF.